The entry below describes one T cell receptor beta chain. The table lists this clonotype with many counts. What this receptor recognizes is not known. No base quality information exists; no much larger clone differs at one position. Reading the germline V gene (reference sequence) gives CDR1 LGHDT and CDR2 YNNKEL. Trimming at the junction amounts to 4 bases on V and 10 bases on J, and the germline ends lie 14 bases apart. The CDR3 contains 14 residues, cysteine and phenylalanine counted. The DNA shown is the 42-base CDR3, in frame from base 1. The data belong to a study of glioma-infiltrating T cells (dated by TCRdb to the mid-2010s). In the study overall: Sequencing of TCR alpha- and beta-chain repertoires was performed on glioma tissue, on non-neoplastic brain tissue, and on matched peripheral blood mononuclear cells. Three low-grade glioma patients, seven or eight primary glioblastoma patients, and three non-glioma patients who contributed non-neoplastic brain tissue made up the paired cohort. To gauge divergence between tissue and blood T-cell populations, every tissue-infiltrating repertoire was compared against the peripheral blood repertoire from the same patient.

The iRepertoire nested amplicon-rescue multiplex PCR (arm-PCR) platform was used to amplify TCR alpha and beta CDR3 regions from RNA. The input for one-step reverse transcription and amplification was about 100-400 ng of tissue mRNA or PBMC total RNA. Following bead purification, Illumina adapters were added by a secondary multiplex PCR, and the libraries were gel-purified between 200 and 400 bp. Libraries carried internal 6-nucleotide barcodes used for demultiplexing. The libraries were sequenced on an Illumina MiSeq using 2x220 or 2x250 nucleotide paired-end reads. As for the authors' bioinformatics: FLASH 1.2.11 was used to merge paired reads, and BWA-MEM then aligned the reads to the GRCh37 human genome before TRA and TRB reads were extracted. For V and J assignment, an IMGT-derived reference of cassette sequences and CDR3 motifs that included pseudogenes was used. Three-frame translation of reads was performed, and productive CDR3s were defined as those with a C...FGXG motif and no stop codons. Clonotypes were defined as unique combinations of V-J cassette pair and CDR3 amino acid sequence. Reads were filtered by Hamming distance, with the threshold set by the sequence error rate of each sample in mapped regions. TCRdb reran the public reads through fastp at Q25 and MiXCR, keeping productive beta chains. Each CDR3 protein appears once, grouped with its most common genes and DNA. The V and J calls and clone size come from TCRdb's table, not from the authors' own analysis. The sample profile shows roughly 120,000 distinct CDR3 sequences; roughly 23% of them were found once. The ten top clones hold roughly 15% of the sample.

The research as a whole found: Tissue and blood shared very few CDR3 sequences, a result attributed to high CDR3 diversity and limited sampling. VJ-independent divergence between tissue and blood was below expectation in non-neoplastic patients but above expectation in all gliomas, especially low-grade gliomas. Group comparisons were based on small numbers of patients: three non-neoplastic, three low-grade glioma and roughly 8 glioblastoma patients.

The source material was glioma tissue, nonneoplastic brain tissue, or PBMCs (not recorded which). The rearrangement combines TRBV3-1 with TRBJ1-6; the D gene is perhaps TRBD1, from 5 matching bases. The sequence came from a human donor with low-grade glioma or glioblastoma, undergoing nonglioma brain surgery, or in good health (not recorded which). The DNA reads TGTGCCAGCAGCCTTGCGTTGGGGGAATCACCCCTCCACTTT. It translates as CASSLALGESPLHF.